This T cell receptor (beta chain) was recorded in a study of T cell responses to AZD1222 COVID-19 vaccine. General study findings and limits: After two AZD1222 doses, spike-specific TCR breadth and depth rose versus day 0. Baseline serostatus was positive in only five to seven AZD1222 recipients. Close to half of all spike-specific TCRs reportedly target regions of the variants that are unmutated. Mostly white British, mostly female donors; authors suggested clonal diversity may be underestimated.

The protocol was immunoSEQ multiplex PCR, while the TCRdb copy is restricted to in-frame clones and leaves out a portion. The data contain about 85,000 clones, approximately 90% of them singletons. As for this clone: What it binds is not known.

The CDR3 runs to 15 residues. Germline values: CDR1 SGHNT, CDR2 YYREEE (reference sequence). Trimming took 0 bases from V and 2 from J, leaving 11 bases between them. The sample here was peripheral blood, taken 28 days after the second AZD1222 dose. This receptor was taken from an adult who received the AZD1222 COVID-19 vaccine. The V gene is TRBV5-4, the J gene TRBJ2-5, with D perhaps TRBD2 (5 bases). CDR3 sequence reads: CASSLVASPQETQYF. For the CDR3, the DNA is TGTGCCAGCAGCTTGGTGGCTAGCCCTCAAGAGACCCAGTACTTC.